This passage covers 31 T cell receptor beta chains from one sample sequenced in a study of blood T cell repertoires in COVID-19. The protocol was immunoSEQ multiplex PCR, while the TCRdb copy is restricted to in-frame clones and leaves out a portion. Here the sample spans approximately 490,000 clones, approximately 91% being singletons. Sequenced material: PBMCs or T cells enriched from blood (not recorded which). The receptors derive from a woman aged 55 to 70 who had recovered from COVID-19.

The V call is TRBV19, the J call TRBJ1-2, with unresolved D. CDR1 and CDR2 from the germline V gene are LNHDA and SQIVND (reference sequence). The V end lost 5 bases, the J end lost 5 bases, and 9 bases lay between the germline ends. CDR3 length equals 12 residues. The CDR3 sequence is CASSPPGYGYTF. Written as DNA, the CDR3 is TGTGCCAGTAGTCCCCCGGGGTATGGCTACACCTTC.

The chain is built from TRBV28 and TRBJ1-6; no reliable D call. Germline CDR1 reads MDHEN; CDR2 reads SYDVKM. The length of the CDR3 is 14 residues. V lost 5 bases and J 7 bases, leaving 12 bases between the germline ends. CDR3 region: CASSRNSINSPLHF. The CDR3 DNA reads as TGTGCCAGCAGTCGTAACAGCATAAATTCACCCCTCCACTTT.

The CDR3 DNA reads TGCGCCAGCAGCCAAATTGTGACAGGAGTCTACAATGAGCAGTTCTTC. This gives the protein CASSQIVTGVYNEQFF. The chain combines TRBV4-1 with TRBJ2-1; perhaps TRBD1 as D (6 bases). V was pared by 2 bases and J by 3 bases, with 14 bases between. The CDR3 has 16 residues. Germline CDR1 reads MGHRA; CDR2 reads YSYEKL.

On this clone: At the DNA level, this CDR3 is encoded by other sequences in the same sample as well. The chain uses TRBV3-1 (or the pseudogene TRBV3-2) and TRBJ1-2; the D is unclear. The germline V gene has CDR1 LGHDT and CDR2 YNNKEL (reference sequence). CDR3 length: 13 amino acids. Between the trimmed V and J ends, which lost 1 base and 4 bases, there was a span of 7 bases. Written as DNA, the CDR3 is TGTGCCAGCAGCCAAGTCACCGGCTATGGCTACACCTTC. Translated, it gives CASSQVTGYGYTF.

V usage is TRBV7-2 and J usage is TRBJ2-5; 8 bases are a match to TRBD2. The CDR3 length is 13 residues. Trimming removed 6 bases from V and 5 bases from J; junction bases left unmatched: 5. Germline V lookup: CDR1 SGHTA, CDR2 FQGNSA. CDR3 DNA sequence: TGTGCCAGCAGGGGGACTAGTAGTGAGACCCAGTACTTC. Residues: CASRGTSSETQYF.

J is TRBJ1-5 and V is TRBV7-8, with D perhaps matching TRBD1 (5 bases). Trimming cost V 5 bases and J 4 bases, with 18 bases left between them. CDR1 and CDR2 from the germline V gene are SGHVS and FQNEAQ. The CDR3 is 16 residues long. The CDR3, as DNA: TGTGCCAGCAGCCCGATTCAGGGAAACGGGAATCAGCCCCAGCATTTT. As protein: CASSPIQGNGNQPQHF.

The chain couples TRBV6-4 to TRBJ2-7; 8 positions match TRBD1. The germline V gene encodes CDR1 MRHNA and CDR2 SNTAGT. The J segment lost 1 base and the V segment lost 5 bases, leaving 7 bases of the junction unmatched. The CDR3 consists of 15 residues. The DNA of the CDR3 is TGTGCCAGCAGTAACCGATGGACAGGGTCCTACGAGCAGTACGTC. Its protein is CASSNRWTGSYEQYV.

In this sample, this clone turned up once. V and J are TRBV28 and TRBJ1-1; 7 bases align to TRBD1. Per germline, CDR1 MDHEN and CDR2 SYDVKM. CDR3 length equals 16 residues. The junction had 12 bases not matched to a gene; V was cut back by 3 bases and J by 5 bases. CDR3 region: CASSLDWDSVFTEAFF. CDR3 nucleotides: TGTGCCAGCAGTTTGGACTGGGACAGCGTCTTTACTGAAGCTTTCTTT.

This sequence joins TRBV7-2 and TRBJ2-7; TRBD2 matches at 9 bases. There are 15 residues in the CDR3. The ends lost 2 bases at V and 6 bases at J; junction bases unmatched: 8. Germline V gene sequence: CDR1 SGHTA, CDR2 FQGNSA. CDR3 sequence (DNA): TGTGCCAGCAGCTTAAAGGGCGGGGGGGCCCTCGAGCAGTACTTC. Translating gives CASSLKGGGALEQYF.

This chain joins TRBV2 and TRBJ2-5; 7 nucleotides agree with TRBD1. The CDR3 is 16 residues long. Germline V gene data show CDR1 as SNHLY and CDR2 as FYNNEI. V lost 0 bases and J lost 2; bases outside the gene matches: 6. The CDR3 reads CASSEAPSRGQETQYF. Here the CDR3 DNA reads TGTGCCAGCAGTGAAGCACCCAGCAGGGGGCAAGAGACCCAGTACTTC.

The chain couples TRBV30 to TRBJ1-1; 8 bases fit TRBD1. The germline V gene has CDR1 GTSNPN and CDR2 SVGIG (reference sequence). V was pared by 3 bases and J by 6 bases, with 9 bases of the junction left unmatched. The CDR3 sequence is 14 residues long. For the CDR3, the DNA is TGTGCCTGGAGCCACGGGACAGGCGCCTCTGAAGCTTTCTTT. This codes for CAWSHGTGASEAFF. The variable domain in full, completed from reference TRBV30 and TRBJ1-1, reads SQTIHQWPATLVQPVGSPLSLECTVEGTSNPNLYWYRQAAGRGLQLLFYSVGIGQISSEVPQNLSASRPQDRQFILSSKKLLLSDSGFYLCAWSHGTGASEAFFGQGTRLTVV.

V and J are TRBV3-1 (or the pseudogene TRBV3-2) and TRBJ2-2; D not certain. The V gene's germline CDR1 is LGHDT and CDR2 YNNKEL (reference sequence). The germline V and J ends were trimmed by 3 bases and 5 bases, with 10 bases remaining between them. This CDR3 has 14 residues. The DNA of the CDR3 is TGTGCCAGCAGCCAGGCGGCGAGTACCGGGGAGCTGTTTTTT. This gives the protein CASSQAASTGELFF.

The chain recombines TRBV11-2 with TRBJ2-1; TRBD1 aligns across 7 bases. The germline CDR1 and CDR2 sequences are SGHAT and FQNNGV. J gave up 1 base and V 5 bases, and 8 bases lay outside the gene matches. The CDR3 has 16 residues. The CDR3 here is CASSTRQGESYNEQFF. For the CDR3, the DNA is TGTGCCAGCAGCACACGACAGGGAGAGTCCTACAATGAGCAGTTCTTC.

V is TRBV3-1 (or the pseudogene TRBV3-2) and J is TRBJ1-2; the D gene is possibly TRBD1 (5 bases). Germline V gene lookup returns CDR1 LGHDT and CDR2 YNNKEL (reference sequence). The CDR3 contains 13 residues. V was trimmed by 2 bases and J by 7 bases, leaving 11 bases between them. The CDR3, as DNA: TGTGCCAGCAGCCAAAGGGGCGTCGGTGGCTACACCTTC. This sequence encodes CASSQRGVGGYTF.

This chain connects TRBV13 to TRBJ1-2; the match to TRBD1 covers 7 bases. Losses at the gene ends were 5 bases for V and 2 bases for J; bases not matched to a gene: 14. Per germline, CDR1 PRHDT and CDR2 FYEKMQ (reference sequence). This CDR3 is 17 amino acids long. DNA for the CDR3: TGTGCCAGCAGCCCCGCCCCCCTAGACAGGGAGAACTATGGCTACACCTTC. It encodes CASSPAPLDRENYGYTF.

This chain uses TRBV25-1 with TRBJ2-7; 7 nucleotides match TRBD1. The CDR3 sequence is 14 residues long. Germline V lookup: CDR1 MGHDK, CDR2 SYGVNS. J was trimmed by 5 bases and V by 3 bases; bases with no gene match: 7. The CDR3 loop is CASSDMTGTHEQYF. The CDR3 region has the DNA TGTGCCAGCAGTGACATGACAGGGACCCACGAGCAGTACTTC.

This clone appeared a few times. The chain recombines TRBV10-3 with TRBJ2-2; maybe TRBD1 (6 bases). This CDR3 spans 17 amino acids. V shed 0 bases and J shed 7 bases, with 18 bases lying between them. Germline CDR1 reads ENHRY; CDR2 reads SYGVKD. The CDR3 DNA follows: TGTGCCATCAGTGAGTCGTCGGCAGGGGTGCGGGTCGGGGAGCTGTTTTTT. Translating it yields CAISESSAGVRVGELFF.

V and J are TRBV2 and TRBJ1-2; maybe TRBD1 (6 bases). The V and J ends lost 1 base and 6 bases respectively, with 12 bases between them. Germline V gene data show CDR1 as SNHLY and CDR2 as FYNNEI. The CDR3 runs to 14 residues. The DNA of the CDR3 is TGTGCCAGCAGTGAAGGGAACAGGGTCCATGGCTACACCTTC. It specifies CASSEGNRVHGYTF.

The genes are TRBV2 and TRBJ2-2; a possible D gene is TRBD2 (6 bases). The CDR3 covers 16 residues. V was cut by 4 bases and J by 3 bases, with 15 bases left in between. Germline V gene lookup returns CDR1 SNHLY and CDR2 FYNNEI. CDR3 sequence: CASSARGPPYTGELFF. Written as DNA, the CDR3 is TGTGCCAGCAGTGCGCGGGGCCCCCCGTACACCGGGGAGCTGTTTTTT.

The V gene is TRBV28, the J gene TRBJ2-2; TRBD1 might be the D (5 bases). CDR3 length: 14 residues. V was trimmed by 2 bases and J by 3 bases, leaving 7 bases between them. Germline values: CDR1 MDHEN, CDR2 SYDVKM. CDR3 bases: TGTGCCAGCAGTTTACAGGGATACACCGGGGAGCTGTTTTTT. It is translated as CASSLQGYTGELFF.

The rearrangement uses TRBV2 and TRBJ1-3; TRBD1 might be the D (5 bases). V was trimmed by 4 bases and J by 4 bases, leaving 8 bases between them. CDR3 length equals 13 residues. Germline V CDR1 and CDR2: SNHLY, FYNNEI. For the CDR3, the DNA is TGTGCCAGCAGTGCGGGGGTCGGAAACACCATATATTTT. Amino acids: CASSAGVGNTIYF.

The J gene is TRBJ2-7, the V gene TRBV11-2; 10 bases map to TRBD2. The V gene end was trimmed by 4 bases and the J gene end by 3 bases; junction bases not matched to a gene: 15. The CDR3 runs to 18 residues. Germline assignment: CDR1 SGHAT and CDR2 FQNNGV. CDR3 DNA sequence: TGTGCCAGCAGCTCAATGTTGTCTAGCGGGGGCTGGATCTACGAGCAGTACTTC. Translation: CASSSMLSSGGWIYEQYF.

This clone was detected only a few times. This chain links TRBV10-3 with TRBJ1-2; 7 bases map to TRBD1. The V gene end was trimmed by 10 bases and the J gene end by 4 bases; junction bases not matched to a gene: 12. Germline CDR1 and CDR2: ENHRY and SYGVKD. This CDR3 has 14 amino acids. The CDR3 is CATREGQSSYGYTF. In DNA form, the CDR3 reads TGTGCCACCCGTGAGGGACAGTCAAGCTATGGCTACACCTTC.

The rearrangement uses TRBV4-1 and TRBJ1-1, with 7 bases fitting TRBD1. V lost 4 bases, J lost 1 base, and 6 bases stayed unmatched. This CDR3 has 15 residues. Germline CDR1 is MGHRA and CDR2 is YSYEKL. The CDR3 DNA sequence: TGCGCCAGCAGCCCTCCAGACAGGGAGAACACTGAAGCTTTCTTT. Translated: CASSPPDRENTEAFF.

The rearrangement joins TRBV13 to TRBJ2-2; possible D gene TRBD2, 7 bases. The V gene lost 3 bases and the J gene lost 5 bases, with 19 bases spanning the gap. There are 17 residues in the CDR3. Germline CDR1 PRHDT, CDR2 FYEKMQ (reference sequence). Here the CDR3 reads CASSFPRGARETGELFF. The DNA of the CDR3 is TGTGCCAGCAGCTTCCCCCGGGGGGCGCGGGAGACCGGGGAGCTGTTTTTT.

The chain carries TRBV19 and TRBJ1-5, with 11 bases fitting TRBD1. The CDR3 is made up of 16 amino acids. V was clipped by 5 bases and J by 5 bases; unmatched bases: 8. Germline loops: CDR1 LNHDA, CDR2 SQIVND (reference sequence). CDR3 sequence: CASSPLGTGGDQPQHF. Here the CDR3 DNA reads TGTGCCAGTAGTCCCCTAGGGACAGGGGGAGATCAGCCCCAGCATTTT. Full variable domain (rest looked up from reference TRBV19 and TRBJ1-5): DGGITQSPKYLFRKEGQNVTLSCEQNLNHDAMYWYRQDPGQGLRLIYYSQIVNDFQKGDIAEGYSVSREKKESFPLTVTSAQKNPTAFYLCASSPLGTGGDQPQHFGDGTRLSIL.

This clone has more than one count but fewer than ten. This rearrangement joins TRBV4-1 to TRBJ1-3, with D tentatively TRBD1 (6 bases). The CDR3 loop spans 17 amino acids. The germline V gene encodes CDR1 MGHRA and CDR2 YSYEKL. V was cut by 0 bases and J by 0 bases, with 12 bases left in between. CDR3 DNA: TGCGCCAGCAGCCAAGAGGCTGACAGGCGCTCTGGAAACACCATATATTTT. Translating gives CASSQEADRRSGNTIYF.

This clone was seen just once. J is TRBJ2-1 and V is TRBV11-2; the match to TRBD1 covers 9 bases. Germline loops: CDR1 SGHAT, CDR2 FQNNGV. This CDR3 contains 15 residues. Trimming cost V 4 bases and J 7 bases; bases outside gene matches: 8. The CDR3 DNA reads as TGTGCCAGCAGCTCACGGACAGGGGTTGGGAATGAGCAGTTCTTC. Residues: CASSSRTGVGNEQFF. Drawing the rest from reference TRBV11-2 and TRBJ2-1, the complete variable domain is EAGVAQSPRYKIIEKRQSVAFWCNPISGHATLYWYQQILGQGPKLLIQFQNNGVVDDSQLPKDRFSAERLKGVDSTLKIQPAKLEDSAVYLCASSSRTGVGNEQFFGPGTRLTVL.

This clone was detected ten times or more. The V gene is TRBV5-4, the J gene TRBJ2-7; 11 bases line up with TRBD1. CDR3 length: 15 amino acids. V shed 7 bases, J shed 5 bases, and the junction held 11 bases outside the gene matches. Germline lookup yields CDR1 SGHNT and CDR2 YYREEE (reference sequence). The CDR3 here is CASFPSGTGGHEQYF. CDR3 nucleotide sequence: TGTGCCAGCTTTCCCTCCGGGACAGGGGGGCACGAGCAGTACTTC.

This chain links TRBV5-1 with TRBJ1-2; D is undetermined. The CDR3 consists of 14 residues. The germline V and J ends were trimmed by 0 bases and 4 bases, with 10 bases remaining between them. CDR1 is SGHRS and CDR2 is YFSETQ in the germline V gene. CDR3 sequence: CASSLGSSLYGYTF. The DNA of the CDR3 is TGCGCCAGCAGCTTGGGAAGCTCCCTCTATGGCTACACCTTC.

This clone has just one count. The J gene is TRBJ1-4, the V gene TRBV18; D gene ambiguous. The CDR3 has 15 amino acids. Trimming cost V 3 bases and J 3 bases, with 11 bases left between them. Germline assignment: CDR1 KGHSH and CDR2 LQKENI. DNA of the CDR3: TGTGCCAGCTCACCCCAAGGAGCACCTAATGAAAAACTGTTTTTT. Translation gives CASSPQGAPNEKLFF.